The present TCR beta chain was sequenced within a study of blood T cells in healthy people across ages. This clonotype was found a few times. The target antigen is unknown. Trimming removed 0 bases from V and 4 bases from J; junction bases left unmatched: 11. The CDR3 totals 18 residues. CDR1 SGHTA and CDR2 FQGNSA come from the germline V gene. Combining a sample-barcoded 5' primer with a J-beta primer mix, a second PCR ran for 7 to 11 cycles. TCRdb re-analysed the 5' RACE reads in MiXCR, keeping a single row per CDR3 protein. The sample yields hundreds of thousands of distinct CDR3 sequences, under 45% seen once. RNA extraction gave at least 5.5 micrograms of total RNA per sample. Points from the study as a whole: Aged donors had fewer naive CD4+ cells and lower diversity than long-lived donors.

This receptor was identified in a man aged 60 to 75 in good health. V usage is TRBV7-2 and J usage is TRBJ2-1; 8 positions agree with TRBD1. The sequenced sample consisted of blood. The chain's CDR3 is CASSLARGRGHVYNEQFF. The CDR3 DNA reads TGTGCCAGCAGCTTAGCGAGGGGCAGGGGGCACGTGTACAATGAGCAGTTCTTC.